This T cell receptor (beta chain) was found in a study of cytomegalovirus exposure and HLA in healthy donors. In the study overall: In an earlier analysis, 90 million to 130 million unique TCR beta sequences were found from some 200 million T cells. Study-wide points: The majority of TCR sequences were rare, yet some public TCRs appeared in many donors. The authors excluded some V segments, including TRBV6-2 and TRBV6-3, as indistinguishable. Researchers catalogued some 160 TCR beta chains as cytomegalovirus-associated.

This clone has more than one count but fewer than ten. Its antigen is as yet unknown. V lost 1 base and J lost 4, with 10 bases in between. In germline, CDR1 is MNHEY, CDR2 SVGAGI. This CDR3 is 14 amino acids long. Vbeta (60) and Jbeta (13) primers were used in the PCR. Only in-frame clones appear in the TCRdb table, and some are missing; sequencing was by immunoSEQ multiplex PCR. Of approximately 250,000 clones in the sample, 80% to 90% were seen once. This receptor was obtained from a girl aged 2 to 10 in good health and CMV-seronegative. Specimen: PBMCs. The rearrangement links TRBV6-5 to TRBJ1-2; D unresolved. In nucleotides, the CDR3 is TGTGCCAGCAGTTACTTCGGGAGAGGCTATGGCTACACCTTC. Its protein is CASSYFGRGYGYTF.